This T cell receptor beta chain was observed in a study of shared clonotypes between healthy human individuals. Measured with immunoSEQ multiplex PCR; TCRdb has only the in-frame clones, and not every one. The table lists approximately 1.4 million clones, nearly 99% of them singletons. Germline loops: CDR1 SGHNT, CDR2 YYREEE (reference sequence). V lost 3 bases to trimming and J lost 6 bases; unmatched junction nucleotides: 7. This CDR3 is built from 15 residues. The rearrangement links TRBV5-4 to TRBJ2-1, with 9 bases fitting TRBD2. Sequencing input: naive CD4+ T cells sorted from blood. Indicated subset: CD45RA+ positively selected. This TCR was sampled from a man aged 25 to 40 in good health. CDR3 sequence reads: CASSSVAGDGNEQFF. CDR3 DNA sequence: TGTGCCAGCAGCTCCGTAGCGGGAGACGGCAATGAGCAGTTCTTC.